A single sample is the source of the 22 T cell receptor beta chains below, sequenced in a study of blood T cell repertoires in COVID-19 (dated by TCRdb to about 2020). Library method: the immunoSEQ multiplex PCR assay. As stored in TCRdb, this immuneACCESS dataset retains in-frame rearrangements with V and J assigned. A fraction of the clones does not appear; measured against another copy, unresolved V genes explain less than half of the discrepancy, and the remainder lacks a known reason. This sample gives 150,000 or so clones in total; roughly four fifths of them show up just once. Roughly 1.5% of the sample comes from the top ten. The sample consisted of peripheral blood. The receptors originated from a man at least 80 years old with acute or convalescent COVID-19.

The CDR3 nucleotides read TGTGCCAGCGCGGGGACAGGGAATCAGCCCCAGCATTTT. Amino acids: CASAGTGNQPQHF. The chain employs TRBV19 and TRBJ1-5; 9 bases map to TRBD1. J was trimmed by 4 bases and V by 9 bases; bases with no gene match: 4. CDR1 is LNHDA, CDR2 SQIVND, per germline (reference sequence). The CDR3 totals 13 residues.

The CDR3 region is CASSLFVPRGSTEAFF. The CDR3, as DNA: TGTGCCAGCAGCTTGTTCGTCCCGCGGGGGTCCACTGAAGCTTTCTTT. The gene calls are TRBV5-5 and TRBJ1-1, with D perhaps matching TRBD1 (5 bases). Germline V lookup: CDR1 SGHKS, CDR2 YYEKEE (reference sequence). V lost 1 base to trimming and J lost 4 bases, with 17 bases between them. The CDR3 length is 16 residues.

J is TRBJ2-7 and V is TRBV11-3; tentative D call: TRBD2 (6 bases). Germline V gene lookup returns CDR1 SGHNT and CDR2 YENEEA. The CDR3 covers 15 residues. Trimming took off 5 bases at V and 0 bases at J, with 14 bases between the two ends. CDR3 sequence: CASSPSGVFSYEQYF. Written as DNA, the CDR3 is TGTGCCAGCAGCCCCTCGGGGGTGTTCTCCTACGAGCAGTACTTC. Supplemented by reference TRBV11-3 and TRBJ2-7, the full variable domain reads EAGVVQSPRYKIIEKKQPVAFWCNPISGHNTLYWYLQNLGQGPELLIRYENEEAVDDSQLPKDRFSAERLKGVDSTLKIQPAELGDSAVYLCASSPSGVFSYEQYFGPGTRLTVT.

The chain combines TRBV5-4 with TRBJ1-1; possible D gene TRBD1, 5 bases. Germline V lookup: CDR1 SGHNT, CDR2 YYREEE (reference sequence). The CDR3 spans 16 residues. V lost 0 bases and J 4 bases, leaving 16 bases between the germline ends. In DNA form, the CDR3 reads TGTGCCAGCAGCTTGGAGATTCCGGGTAGGGGCACTGAAGCTTTCTTT. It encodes CASSLEIPGRGTEAFF. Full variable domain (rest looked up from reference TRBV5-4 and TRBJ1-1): ETGVTQSPTHLIKTRGQQVTLRCSSQSGHNTVSWYQQALGQGPQFIFQYYREEENGRGNFPPRFSGLQFPNYSSELNVNALELDDSALYLCASSLEIPGRGTEAFFGQGTRLTVV.

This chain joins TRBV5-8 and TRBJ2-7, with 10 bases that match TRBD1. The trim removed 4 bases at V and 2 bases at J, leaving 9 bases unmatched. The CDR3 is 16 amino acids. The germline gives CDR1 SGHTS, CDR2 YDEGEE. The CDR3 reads CASSRYGQGGTYEQYF. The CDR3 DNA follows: TGTGCCAGCAGCCGATACGGACAGGGGGGAACCTACGAGCAGTACTTC.

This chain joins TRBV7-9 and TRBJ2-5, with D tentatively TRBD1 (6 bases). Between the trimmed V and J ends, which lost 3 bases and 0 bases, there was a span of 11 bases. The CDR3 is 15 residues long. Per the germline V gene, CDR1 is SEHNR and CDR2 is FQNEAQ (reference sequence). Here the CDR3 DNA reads TGTGCCAGCAGCTTTGGCCAGGGGTACCAAGAGACCCAGTACTTC. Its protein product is CASSFGQGYQETQYF.

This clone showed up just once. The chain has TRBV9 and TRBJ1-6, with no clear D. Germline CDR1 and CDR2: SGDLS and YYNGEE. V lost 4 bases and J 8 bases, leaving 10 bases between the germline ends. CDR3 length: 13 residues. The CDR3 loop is CASSQSGYSPLHF. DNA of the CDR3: TGTGCCAGCAGCCAGTCGGGTTATTCACCCCTCCACTTT.

CDR3: CASSPSASGGRNTGELFF. The CDR3 nucleotides are TGTGCCAGCAGCCCTTCGGCTAGCGGGGGCCGTAACACCGGGGAGCTGTTTTTT. The V gene is TRBV7-3, the J gene TRBJ2-2, with 10 bases lining up with TRBD2. After removal of 5 bases from V and 2 bases from J, the junction contained 11 bases not matched to a gene. The CDR3 runs to 18 residues. From germline, CDR1 is SGHTA and CDR2 FQGTGA.

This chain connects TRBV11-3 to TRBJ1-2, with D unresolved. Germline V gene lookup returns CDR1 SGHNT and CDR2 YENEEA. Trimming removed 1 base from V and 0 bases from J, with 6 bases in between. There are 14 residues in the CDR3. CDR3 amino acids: CASSLGGANYGYTF. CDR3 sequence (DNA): TGTGCCAGCAGCTTAGGTGGAGCTAACTATGGCTACACCTTC.

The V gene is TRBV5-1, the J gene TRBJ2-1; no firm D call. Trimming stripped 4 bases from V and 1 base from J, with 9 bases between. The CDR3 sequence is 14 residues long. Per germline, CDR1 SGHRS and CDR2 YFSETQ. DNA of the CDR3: TGCGCCAGCAGCGAGGCTTGGTCCTACAATGAGCAGTTCTTC. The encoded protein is CASSEAWSYNEQFF.

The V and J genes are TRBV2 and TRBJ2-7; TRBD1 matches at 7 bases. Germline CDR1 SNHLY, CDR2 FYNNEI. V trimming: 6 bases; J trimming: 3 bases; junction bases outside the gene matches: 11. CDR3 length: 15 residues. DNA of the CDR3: TGTGCCAGCAGACTACCCGGGACAGTAGTCTACGAGCAGTACTTC. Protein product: CASRLPGTVVYEQYF.

This CDR3 reads CASSNRIYYGYTF. CDR3 coding DNA: TGTGCCAGTAGTAACAGGATTTACTATGGCTACACCTTC. The chain combines TRBV19 with TRBJ1-2; D is possibly TRBD1 (5 bases). From germline, CDR1 is LNHDA and CDR2 SQIVND (reference sequence). V lost 4 bases and J lost 3, with 9 bases in between. This CDR3 has 13 residues.

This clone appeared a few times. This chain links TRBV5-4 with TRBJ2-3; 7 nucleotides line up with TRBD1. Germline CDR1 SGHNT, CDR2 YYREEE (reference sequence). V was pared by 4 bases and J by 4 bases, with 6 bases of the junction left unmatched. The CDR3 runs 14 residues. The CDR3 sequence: CASSPGQSPDTQYF. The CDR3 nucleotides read TGTGCCAGCAGCCCGGGACAGTCTCCAGATACGCAGTATTTT.

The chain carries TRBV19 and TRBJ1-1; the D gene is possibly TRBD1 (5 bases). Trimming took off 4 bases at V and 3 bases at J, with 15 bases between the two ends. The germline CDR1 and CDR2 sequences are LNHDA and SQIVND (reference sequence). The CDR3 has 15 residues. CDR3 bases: TGTGCCAGTAGTACCCTCCGAAAAGGGGACACTGAAGCTTTCTTT. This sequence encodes CASSTLRKGDTEAFF.

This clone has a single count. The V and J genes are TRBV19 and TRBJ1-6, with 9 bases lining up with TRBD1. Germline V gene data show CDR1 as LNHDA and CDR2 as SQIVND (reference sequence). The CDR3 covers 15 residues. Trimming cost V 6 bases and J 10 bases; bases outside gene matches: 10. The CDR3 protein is CASSHQDRGGSPLHF. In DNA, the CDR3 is TGTGCCAGTAGCCACCAGGACAGGGGTGGCTCACCCCTCCACTTT.

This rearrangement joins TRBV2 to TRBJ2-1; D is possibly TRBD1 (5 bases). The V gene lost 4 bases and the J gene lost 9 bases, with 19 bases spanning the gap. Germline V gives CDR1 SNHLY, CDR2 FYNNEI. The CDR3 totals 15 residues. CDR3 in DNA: TGTGCCAGCAGTGGTCCCCCTCAGGGATCCGGTGAGCAGTTCTTC. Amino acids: CASSGPPQGSGEQFF.

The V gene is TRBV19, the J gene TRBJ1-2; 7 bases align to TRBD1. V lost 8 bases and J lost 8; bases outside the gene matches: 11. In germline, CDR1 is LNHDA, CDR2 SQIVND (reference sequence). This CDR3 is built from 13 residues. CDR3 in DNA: TGTGCCAGTGCCCCGACAGGGAATGTCGGCTACACCTTC. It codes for CASAPTGNVGYTF.

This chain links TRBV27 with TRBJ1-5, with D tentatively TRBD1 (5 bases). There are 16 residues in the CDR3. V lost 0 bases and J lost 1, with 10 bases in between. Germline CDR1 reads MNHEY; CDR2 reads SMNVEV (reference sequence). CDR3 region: CASSLSGGKSNQPQHF. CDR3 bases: TGTGCCAGCAGTTTATCGGGGGGAAAGAGCAATCAGCCCCAGCATTTT.

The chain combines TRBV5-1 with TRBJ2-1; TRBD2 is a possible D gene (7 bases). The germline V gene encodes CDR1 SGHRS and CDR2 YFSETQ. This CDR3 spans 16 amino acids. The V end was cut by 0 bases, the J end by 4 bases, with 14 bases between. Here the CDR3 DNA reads TGCGCCAGCAGCTTGGGGGCGGGGGCGAGATACAATGAGCAGTTCTTC. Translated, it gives CASSLGAGARYNEQFF.

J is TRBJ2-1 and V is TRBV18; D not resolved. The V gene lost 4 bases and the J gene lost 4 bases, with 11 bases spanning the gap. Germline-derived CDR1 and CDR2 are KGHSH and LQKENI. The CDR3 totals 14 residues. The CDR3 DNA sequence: TGTGCCAGCTCACTCAGTCCCCTTTACAATGAGCAGTTCTTC. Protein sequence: CASSLSPLYNEQFF.

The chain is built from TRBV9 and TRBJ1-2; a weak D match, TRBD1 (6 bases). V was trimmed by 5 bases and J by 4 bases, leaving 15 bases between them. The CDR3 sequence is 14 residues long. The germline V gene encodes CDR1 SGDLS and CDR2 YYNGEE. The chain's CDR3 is CASSGGQFGYGYTF. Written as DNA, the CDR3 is TGTGCCAGCAGTGGGGGACAATTTGGCTATGGCTACACCTTC. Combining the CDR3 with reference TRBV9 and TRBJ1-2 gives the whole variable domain DSGVTQTPKHLITATGQRVTLRCSPRSGDLSVYWYQQSLDQGLQFLIQYYNGEERAKGNILERFSAQQFPDLHSELNLSSLELGDSALYFCASSGGQFGYGYTFGSGTRLTVV.

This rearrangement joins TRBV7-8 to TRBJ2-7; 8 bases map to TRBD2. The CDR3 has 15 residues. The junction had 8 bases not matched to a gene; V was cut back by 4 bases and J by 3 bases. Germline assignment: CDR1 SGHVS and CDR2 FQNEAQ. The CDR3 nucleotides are TGTGCCAGCAGCTCCACAGCGGGGGCCCTCTACGAGCAGTACGTC. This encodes CASSSTAGALYEQYV.